This TCR beta chain was found in a study of cytomegalovirus exposure and HLA in healthy donors. Overall study findings and caveats: Because they were indistinguishable, some V segments, including TRBV6-2 and TRBV6-3, were excluded. CMV serostatus was the only recorded immune exposure for donors.

The CDR3 has 15 amino acids. The V gene lost 0 bases and the J gene lost 5 bases, with 13 bases spanning the gap. CDR1 and CDR2 from the germline V gene are MGHRA and YSYEKL. A multiplex PCR was run with 60 Vbeta primers and 13 Jbeta primers. Clones were sequenced by immunoSEQ multiplex PCR, and TCRdb holds only the in-frame ones, with some missing. The top ten clones hold 1% of a sample with 150,000 to 200,000 clones, about four fifths of them seen once. The table lists this clone with a few counts. Its target is not known. The receptor's source is a woman aged 45-60 years in good health and CMV-seropositive. The sequenced sample consisted of PBMCs. The rearrangement joins TRBV4-1 to TRBJ1-1; D gene unclear. DNA for the CDR3: TGCGCCAGCAGCCAAGAAAGTACTTATCGGACTGAAGCTTTCTTT. It encodes CASSQESTYRTEAFF.